This T cell receptor (beta chain) appears in the sequencing data of a study of brain T cells in children with intractable seizures. Surgery cases with the highest brain T cell transcript signatures were chosen for sequencing. Data came from immunoSEQ multiplex PCR; TCRdb stores just in-frame clones and leaves some out. In the table there are 65,000 to 85,000 clones, 85% to 95% of which are singletons. Study conclusions and caveats: Pre- and post-surgery blood differed in depth, so pre-surgery absences may be undersampling. HCMV serostatus was not known, and viral specificity came from CDR3 similarity only.

Details on this clone: Its matching antigen is unknown.

The CDR3 contains 15 residues. Trimming pared 7 bases from V and 2 bases from J, leaving 17 bases between. The germline gives CDR1 SNHLY, CDR2 FYNNEI. The starting material was peripheral blood, obtained at surgery. The chain combines TRBV2 with TRBJ1-2; D might be TRBD1 (5 bases). This sequence originates from a boy under three years old with tuberous sclerosis and intractable seizures. DNA for the CDR3: TGTGCCAGCATTGACGGGGCTGACACCAACTATGGCTACACCTTC. Its translation: CASIDGADTNYGYTF.